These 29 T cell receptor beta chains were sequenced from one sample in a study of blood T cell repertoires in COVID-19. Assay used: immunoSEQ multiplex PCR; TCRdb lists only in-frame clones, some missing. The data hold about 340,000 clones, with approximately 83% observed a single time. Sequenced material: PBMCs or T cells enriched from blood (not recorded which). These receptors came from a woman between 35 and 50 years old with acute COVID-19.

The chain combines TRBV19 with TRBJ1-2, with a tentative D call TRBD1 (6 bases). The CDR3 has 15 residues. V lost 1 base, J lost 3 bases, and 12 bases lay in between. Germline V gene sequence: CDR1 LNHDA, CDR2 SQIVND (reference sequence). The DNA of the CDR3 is TGTGCCAGTAGTATAGGACAGGTAGTTGACTATGGCTACACCTTC. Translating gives CASSIGQVVDYGYTF. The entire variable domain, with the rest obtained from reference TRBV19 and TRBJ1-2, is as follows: DGGITQSPKYLFRKEGQNVTLSCEQNLNHDAMYWYRQDPGQGLRLIYYSQIVNDFQKGDIAEGYSVSREKKESFPLTVTSAQKNPTAFYLCASSIGQVVDYGYTFGSGTRLTVV.

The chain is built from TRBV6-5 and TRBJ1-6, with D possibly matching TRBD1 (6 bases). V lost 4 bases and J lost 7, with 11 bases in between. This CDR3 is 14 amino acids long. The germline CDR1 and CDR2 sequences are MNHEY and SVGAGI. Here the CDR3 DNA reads TGTGCCAGCAGTTCGTACAGGGACAATTCACCCCTCCACTTT. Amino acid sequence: CASSSYRDNSPLHF.

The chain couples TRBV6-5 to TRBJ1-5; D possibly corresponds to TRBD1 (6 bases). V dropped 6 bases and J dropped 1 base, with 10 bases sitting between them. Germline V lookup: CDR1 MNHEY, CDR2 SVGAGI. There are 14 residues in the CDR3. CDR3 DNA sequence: TGTGCCAGCAGCAGGACAGCCAGCAATCAGCCCCAGCATTTT. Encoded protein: CASSRTASNQPQHF.

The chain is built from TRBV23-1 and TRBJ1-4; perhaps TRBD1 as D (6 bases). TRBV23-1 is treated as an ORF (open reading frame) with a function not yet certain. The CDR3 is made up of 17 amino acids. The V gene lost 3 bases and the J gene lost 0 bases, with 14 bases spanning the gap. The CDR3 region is CASSHGQCPATNEKLFF. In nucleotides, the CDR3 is TGCGCCAGCAGTCACGGACAGTGTCCTGCAACTAATGAAAAACTGTTTTTT.

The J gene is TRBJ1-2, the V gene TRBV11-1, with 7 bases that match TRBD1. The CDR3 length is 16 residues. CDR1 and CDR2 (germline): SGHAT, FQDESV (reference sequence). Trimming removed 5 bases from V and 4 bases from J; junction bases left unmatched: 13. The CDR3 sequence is CASSLPGTEQTYGYTF. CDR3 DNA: TGTGCCAGCAGCCTTCCCGGGACAGAACAAACCTATGGCTACACCTTC.

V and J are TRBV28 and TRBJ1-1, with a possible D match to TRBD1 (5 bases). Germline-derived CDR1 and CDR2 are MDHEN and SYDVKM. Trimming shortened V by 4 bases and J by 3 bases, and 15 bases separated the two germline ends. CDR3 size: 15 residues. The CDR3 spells CASSSPRGGYTEAFF. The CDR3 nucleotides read TGTGCCAGCAGTTCACCAAGGGGTGGGTACACTGAAGCTTTCTTT.

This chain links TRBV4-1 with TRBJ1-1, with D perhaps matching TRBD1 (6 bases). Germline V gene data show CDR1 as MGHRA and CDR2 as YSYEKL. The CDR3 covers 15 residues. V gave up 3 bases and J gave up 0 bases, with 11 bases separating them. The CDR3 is CASSQGHSMNTEAFF. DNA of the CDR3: TGCGCCAGCAGCCAGGGACACTCCATGAACACTGAAGCTTTCTTT.

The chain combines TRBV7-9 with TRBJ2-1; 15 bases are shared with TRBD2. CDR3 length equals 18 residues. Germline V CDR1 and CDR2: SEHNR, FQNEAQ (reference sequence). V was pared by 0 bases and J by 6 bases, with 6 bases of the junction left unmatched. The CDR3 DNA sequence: TGTGCCAGCAGCTTAGCGGGACTAGCGGGAGGACCCTCCAATGAGCAGTTCTTC. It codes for CASSLAGLAGGPSNEQFF.

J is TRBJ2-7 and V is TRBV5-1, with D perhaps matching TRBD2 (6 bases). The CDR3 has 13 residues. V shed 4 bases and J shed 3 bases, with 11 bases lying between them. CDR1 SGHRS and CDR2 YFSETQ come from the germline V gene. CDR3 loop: CASSPGGNYEQYF. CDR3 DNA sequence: TGCGCCAGCAGCCCGGGCGGGAACTACGAGCAGTACTTC.

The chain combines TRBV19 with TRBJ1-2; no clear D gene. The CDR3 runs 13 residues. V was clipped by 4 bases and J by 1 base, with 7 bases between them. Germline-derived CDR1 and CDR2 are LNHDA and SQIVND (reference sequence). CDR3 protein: CASSTIDNYGYTF. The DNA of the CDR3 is TGTGCCAGTAGTACGATAGATAACTATGGCTACACCTTC.

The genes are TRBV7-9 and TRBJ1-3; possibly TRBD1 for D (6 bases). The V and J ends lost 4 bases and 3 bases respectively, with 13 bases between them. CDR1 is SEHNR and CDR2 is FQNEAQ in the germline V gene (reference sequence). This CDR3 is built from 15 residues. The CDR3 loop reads CASSYVQGLGNTIYF. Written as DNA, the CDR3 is TGTGCCAGCAGCTATGTACAGGGTCTTGGAAACACCATATATTTT.

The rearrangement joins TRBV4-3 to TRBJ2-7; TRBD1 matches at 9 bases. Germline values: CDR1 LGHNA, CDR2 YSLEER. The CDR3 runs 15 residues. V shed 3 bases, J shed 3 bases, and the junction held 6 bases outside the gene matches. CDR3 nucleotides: TGCGCCAGCAGCCAGGGACAGGGTGGGTTCTACGAGCAGTACTTC. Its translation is CASSQGQGGFYEQYF.

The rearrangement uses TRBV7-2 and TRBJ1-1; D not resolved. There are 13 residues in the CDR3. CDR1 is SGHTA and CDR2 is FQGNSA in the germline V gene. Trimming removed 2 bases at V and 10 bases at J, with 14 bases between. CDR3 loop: CASSLTNLSVAFF. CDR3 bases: TGTGCCAGCAGCTTAACTAATCTCTCGGTAGCTTTCTTT.

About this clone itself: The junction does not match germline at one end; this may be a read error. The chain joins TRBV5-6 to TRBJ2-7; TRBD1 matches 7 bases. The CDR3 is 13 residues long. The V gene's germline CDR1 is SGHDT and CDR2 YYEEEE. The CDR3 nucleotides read TGTGCCAGCAGCGCAGGGACAGCCTACACACCCGGTTTC. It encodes CASSAGTAYTPGF.

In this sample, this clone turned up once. The CDR3 is CASSFSRGRTGELFF. The CDR3 region has the DNA TGTGCCAGCAGCTTTTCTCGCGGGCGCACCGGGGAGCTGTTTTTT. The V and J genes are TRBV11-2 and TRBJ2-2; D is perhaps TRBD2 (5 bases). The germline V gene encodes CDR1 SGHAT and CDR2 FQNNGV. The CDR3 runs 15 residues. Trimming pared 3 bases from V and 4 bases from J, leaving 12 bases between.

As DNA, the CDR3 is TGTGCCAGCAGCCCAAGGAGGGTAACAGATACGCAGTATTTT. Translation gives CASSPRRVTDTQYF. The rearrangement joins TRBV7-3 to TRBJ2-3; weak D call: TRBD2 (6 bases). This CDR3 spans 14 amino acids. V lost 5 bases and J lost 3, with 12 bases in between. Germline V gene data show CDR1 as SGHTA and CDR2 as FQGTGA.

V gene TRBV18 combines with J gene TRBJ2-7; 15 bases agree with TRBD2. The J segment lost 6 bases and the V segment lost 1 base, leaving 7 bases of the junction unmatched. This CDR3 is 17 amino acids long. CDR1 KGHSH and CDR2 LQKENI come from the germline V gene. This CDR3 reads CASSPRGLAGGPSEQYF. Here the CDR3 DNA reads TGTGCCAGCTCACCACGGGGACTAGCGGGGGGCCCCAGCGAGCAGTACTTC. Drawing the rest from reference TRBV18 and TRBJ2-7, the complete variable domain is NAGVMQNPRHLVRRRGQEARLRCSPMKGHSHVYWYRQLPEEGLKFMVYLQKENIIDESGMPKERFSAEFPKEGPSILRIQQVVRGDSAAYFCASSPRGLAGGPSEQYFGPGTRLTVT.

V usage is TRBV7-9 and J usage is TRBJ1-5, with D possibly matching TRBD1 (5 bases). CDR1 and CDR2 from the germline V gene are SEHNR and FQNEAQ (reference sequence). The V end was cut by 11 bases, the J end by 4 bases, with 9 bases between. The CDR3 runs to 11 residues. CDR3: CAGGRNQPQHF. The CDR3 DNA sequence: TGTGCCGGGGGGAGGAATCAGCCCCAGCATTTT.

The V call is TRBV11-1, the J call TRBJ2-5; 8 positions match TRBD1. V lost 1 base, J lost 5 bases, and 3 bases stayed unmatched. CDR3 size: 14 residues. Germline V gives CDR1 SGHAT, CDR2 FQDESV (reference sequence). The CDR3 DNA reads TGTGCCAGCAGCTTAGAGACAGGGGTCGAGACCCAGTACTTC. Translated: CASSLETGVETQYF.

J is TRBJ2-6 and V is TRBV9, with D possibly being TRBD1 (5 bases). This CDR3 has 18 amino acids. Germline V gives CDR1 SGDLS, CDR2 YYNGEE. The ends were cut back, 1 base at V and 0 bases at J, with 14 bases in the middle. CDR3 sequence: CASSVLSGGASGANVLTF. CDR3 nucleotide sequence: TGTGCCAGCAGCGTATTATCAGGTGGGGCCTCTGGGGCCAACGTCCTGACTTTC.

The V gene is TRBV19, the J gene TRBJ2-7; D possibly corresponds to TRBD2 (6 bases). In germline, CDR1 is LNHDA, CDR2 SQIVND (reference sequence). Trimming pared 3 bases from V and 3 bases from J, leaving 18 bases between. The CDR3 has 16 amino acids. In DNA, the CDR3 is TGTGCCAGTAGTATCGGTGCGGGATCCCTGGGCTACGAGCAGTACTTC. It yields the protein CASSIGAGSLGYEQYF.

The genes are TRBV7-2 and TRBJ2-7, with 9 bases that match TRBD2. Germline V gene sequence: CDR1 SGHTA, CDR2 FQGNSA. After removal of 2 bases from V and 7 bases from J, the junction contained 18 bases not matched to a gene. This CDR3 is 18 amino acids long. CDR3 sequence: CASSLFVPTSGPAGEQYF. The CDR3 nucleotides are TGTGCCAGCAGCTTATTCGTTCCGACTAGCGGACCTGCCGGGGAGCAGTACTTC.

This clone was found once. CDR3 sequence: CASSPTGGQRYEQYF. The DNA of the CDR3 is TGTGCCAGCTCACCCACTGGGGGACAGAGGTACGAGCAGTACTTC. The chain carries TRBV18 and TRBJ2-7, with 7 positions matching TRBD1. V shed 3 bases and J 4 bases; nucleotides not matched to a gene: 9. The V gene's germline CDR1 is KGHSH and CDR2 LQKENI. The CDR3 length is 15 residues.

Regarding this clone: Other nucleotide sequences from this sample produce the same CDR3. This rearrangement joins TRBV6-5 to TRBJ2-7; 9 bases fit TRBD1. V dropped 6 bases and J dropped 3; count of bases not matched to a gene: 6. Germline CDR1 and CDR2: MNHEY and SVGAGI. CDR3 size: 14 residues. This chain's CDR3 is CASSRGTGNYEQYF. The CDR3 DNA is TGTGCCAGCAGCAGGGGGACAGGGAACTACGAGCAGTACTTC.

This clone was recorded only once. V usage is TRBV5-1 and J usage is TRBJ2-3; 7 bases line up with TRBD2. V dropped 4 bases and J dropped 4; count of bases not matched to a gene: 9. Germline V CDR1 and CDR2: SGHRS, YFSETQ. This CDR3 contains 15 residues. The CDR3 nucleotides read TGCGCCAGCAGCCTTACCACCCGGGGGGCAGATACGCAGTATTTT. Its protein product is CASSLTTRGADTQYF.

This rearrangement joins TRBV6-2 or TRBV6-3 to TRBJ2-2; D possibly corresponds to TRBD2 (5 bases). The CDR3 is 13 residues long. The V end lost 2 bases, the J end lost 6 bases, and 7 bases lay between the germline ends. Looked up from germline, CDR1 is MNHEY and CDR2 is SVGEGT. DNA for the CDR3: TGTGCCAGCAGTTACCCTAGCCCCGGGGAGCTGTTTTTT. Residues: CASSYPSPGELFF.

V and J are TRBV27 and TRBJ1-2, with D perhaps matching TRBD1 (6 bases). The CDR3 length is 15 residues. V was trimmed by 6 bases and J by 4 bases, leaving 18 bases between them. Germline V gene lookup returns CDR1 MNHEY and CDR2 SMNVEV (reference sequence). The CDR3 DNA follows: TGTGCCAGCAGGATACACGGACAGCAAACCTATGGCTACACCTTC. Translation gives CASRIHGQQTYGYTF.

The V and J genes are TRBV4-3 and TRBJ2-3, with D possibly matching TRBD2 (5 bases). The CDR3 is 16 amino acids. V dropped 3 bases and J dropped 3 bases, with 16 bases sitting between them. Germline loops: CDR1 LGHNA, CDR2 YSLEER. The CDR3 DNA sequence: TGCGCCAGCAGCCATGGGAGTGGCGGCAGGACAGATACGCAGTATTTT. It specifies CASSHGSGGRTDTQYF.

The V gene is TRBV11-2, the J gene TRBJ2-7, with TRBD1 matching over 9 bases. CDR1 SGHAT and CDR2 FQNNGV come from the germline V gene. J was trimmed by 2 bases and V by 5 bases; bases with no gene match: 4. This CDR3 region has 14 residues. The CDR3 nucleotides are TGTGCCAGCAGCCCGACAGGGGGGACCTACGAGCAGTACTTC. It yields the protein CASSPTGGTYEQYF.